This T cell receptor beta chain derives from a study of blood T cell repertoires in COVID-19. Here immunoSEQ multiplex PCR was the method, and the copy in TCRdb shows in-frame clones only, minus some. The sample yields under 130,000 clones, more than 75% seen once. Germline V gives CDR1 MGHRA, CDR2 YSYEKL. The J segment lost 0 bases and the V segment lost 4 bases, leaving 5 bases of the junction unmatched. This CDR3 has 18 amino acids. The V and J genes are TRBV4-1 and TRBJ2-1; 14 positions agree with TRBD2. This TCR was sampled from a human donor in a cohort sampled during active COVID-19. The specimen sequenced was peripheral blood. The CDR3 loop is CASSRGLAGGVSYNEQFF. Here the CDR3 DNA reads TGCGCCAGCAGCCGTGGACTAGCGGGAGGAGTCTCCTACAATGAGCAGTTCTTC.